The T cell receptor beta chain described here comes from a study of blood T cell repertoires in COVID-19. Study overall: Collection of acute and convalescent COVID-19 samples took place in the United States, Italy and Spain. Sample material is recorded as cDNA or gDNA derived from T cells, B-cell-depleted T cells, or PBMCs.

V was shortened by 3 bases and J by 5 bases, with 14 bases between the two germline ends. Germline CDR1 MGHDK, CDR2 SYGVNS. CDR3 length: 15 residues. The authors' processing: Cell counts per sample came from amplifying reference gene primers. Repertoires were generated with immunoSEQ multiplex PCR, while TCRdb's copy carries only in-frame clones and drops some. Clone size and V and J calls were adopted from that table, with D and trimming inferred from the DNA. The sample has roughly 100,000 clones; 70% to 90% are singletons. Sequenced sample: peripheral blood. The TCR was taken from a man aged 50 to 60 in a cohort sampled during active COVID-19. The chain employs TRBV25-1 and TRBJ1-5; D remains unclear. The CDR3: CASSEFGKGDQPQHF. The CDR3 bases are TGTGCCAGCAGTGAGTTCGGGAAGGGCGATCAGCCCCAGCATTTT.